This paragraph covers one T cell receptor (beta chain) sequence. The specificity of this receptor is unknown. Per-base qualities were not stored, and no clone one base away is much larger. Collaborating institutions collected whole blood in K2EDTA tubes following their own protocols. Collaborator samples were shipped for TCRbeta analysis as frozen whole blood, isolated PBMCs, or DNA extracted from either sample type. TCRbeta CDR3 regions were amplified from genomic DNA using the immunoSEQ Assay, a bias-controlled multiplex PCR. The study's processing was this. The number of nucleated cells in each sample was estimated from the amplification of reference gene primers within the assay. To quantify the absolute abundance of each unique TCRbeta CDR3 rearrangement, sequence reads were collapsed and filtered. Productive Simpson clonality was computed per sample as the square root of Simpson's diversity index over productive rearrangements. In its TCRdb copy, this immuneACCESS table keeps in-frame sequences only and misses some clones. Where compared with another copy, unresolved V genes explain less than half of these, and the others have no known cause. Clonal size and the V and J genes are those of that table, whereas D and trimming came from the DNA. The sample contains under 250,000 clones, roughly 85% of them found a single time. The ten top clones hold about 3.2% of the sample.

This record belongs to a study of blood T cell repertoires in COVID-19 (dated by TCRdb to the early 2020s). Background for the entire study: The collaborator samples originated in the United States, Italy and Spain and spanned the acute and convalescent phases of COVID-19. The prospective study material was composed of cDNA or gDNA derived from T cells, B-cell-depleted T cells, or PBMCs. The dataset comprised deeply sampled blood TCRbeta repertoires from subjects exposed to, actively infected with, or recovered from COVID-19. A freely available public database, intended as a resource for researchers studying the immune response to SARS-CoV-2, is where the repertoires were released. The samples were drawn from the first 160 participants of the ongoing ImmuneRACE study and from 950 to 1,500 subjects provided by 6 global collaborators. Sample metadata almost always included a de-identified subject ID, COVID-19 status, age in years and sex. Where available, HLA class I and class II types were obtained from metadata supplied by the sample provider rather than from assay-based typing.

The full study reports these points: How much clinical and demographic metadata was included differed by source and by participant, and the metadata was provided uncurated.

Sequencing input: peripheral blood. This receptor was taken from a woman under 30 with acute or convalescent COVID-19.

The DNA sequence reads TGTGCCAGCAGAACCCCCGGACTCTCCTATGGCTACACCTTC. Translated, it reads CASRTPGLSYGYTF. The rearranged chain carries TRBV6-5 and TRBJ1-2; too little of a D gene remains to name it. The CDR3 spans 14 residues, from the cysteine through the phenylalanine. Only CDR3 DNA is held: 42 bases, read in frame from base 1. V is clipped by 6 bases and J by 4 bases, and the sequence between their germline boundaries is 15 bases long. As encoded in the germline V gene, CDR1 is MNHEY while CDR2 is SVGAGI.